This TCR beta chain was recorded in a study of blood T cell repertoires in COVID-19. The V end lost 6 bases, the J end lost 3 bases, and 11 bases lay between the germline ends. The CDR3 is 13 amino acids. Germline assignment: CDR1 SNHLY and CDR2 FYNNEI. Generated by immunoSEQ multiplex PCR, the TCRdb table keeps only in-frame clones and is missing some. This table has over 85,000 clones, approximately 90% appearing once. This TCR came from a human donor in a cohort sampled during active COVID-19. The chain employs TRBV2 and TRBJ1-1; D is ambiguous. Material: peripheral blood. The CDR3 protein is CASSPNADTEAFF. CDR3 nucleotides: TGTGCCAGCAGCCCCAATGCGGACACTGAAGCTTTCTTT.